A single sample gave rise to the 11 T cell receptor beta chains below, sequenced in a study of shared clonotypes between healthy human individuals. Assay used: immunoSEQ multiplex PCR; TCRdb lists only in-frame clones, some missing. Of some 360,000 clones listed, around 67% are singletons. Specimen: memory CD4+ T cells sorted from blood. As to subset: CD45RA-negative fraction. These receptor sequences come from a man aged 25-45 years in good health.

The chain joins TRBV7-8 to TRBJ2-7; D unresolved. The CDR3 is 17 residues long. V was pared by 4 bases and J by 4 bases, with 23 bases between. CDR1 SGHVS and CDR2 FQNEAQ come from the germline V gene. CDR3 sequence (DNA): TGTGCCAGCAGCTCAGGCCCCCCCCCGGGCCGGCGGTACGAGCAGTACTTC. This sequence encodes CASSSGPPPGRRYEQYF.

As regards this clone: This sample includes further DNA sequences coding for the same CDR3. The chain combines TRBV2 with TRBJ2-1, with 9 bases lining up with TRBD2. CDR3 length: 15 residues. The germline V gene encodes CDR1 SNHLY and CDR2 FYNNEI. V shed 1 base and J 4 bases; nucleotides not matched to a gene: 2. CDR3 protein: CASSEGLAGYNEQFF. The CDR3 nucleotides are TGTGCCAGCAGTGAAGGCCTAGCGGGATACAATGAGCAGTTCTTC.

This clone was observed a few times. The chain joins TRBV5-1 to TRBJ1-1; unclear D gene. The CDR3 sequence is 14 residues long. V dropped 0 bases and J dropped 1 base, with 7 bases sitting between them. The germline CDR1 and CDR2 sequences are SGHRS and YFSETQ. CDR3 coding DNA: TGCGCCAGCAGCTTGGTGGGAGGGAACACTGAAGCTTTCTTT. It yields the protein CASSLVGGNTEAFF.

The chain links TRBV9 to TRBJ2-7, with 10 bases lining up with TRBD2. Trimming at V came to 4 bases and at J to 3 bases, leaving 7 bases not matched to a gene. The CDR3 is made up of 15 amino acids. CDR1 and CDR2 (germline): SGDLS, YYNGEE. This CDR3 is CASSSGTSDYYEQYF. In nucleotides, the CDR3 is TGTGCCAGCAGCTCAGGGACTAGCGACTACTACGAGCAGTACTTC.

The chain is built from TRBV6-6 and TRBJ2-7; D is uncertain. Germline CDR1 MNHNY, CDR2 SVGAGI (reference sequence). The germline V and J ends were trimmed by 6 bases and 4 bases, with 22 bases remaining between them. The CDR3 is 16 amino acids. The chain's CDR3 is CASRSRLTSNLYEQYF. The CDR3 DNA reads TGTGCCAGCAGGTCTCGGCTAACATCAAACCTATACGAGCAGTACTTC.

The chain couples TRBV7-9 to TRBJ1-2, with 7 bases that match TRBD1. The ends lost 4 bases at V and 7 bases at J; junction bases unmatched: 6. Germline-derived CDR1 and CDR2 are SEHNR and FQNEAQ (reference sequence). The CDR3 loop spans 13 amino acids. The CDR3 here is CASSSDRASGYTF. CDR3 bases: TGTGCCAGCAGCTCCGACAGGGCTAGTGGCTACACCTTC. The full variable domain, completed using reference TRBV7-9 and TRBJ1-2, is DTGVSQNPRHKITKRGQNVTFRCDPISEHNRLYWYRQTLGQGPEFLTYFQNEAQLEKSRLLSDRFSAERPKGSFSTLEIQRTEQGDSAMYLCASSSDRASGYTFGSGTRLTVV.

This clone was found a few times. The chain combines TRBV2 with TRBJ1-5, with TRBD1 matching 9 bases. This CDR3 has 16 residues. The V segment lost 7 bases and the J segment 1 base; nucleotides outside the gene matches: 8. Germline V gives CDR1 SNHLY, CDR2 FYNNEI. The CDR3 is CASIRDRVGSNQPQHF. In DNA form, the CDR3 reads TGTGCCAGCATCCGGGACAGGGTCGGGAGCAATCAGCCCCAGCATTTT.

The J gene is TRBJ1-4, the V gene TRBV5-1, with D unclear. The germline V gene encodes CDR1 SGHRS and CDR2 YFSETQ. CDR3 length equals 14 residues. V was trimmed by 0 bases and J by 7 bases, leaving 10 bases between them. CDR3 sequence (DNA): TGCGCCAGCAGCTTGGGACGGCAAACTGAAAAACTGTTTTTT. It specifies CASSLGRQTEKLFF.

This chain uses TRBV7-2 with TRBJ1-4, with 7 bases lining up with TRBD1. CDR3 length: 15 residues. The V gene's germline CDR1 is SGHTA and CDR2 FQGNSA. J gave up 5 bases and V 5 bases, and 8 bases lay outside the gene matches. The CDR3 sequence is CASSPETGRNEKLFF. CDR3 DNA: TGTGCCAGCAGCCCGGAGACAGGGCGAAATGAAAAACTGTTTTTT.

The CDR3 coding sequence is TGTGCCAGCAGTAATTCCCGGGGCTATGGCTACACCTTC. Its translation is CASSNSRGYGYTF. The gene calls are TRBV6-5 and TRBJ1-2; no clear D. V lost 5 bases, J lost 4 bases, and 11 bases lay in between. This CDR3 comprises 13 residues. From germline, CDR1 is MNHEY and CDR2 SVGAGI.

This clone was observed a handful of times. V is TRBV6-1 and J is TRBJ2-3, with D possibly being TRBD1 (6 bases). The CDR3 contains 15 residues. Germline V CDR1 and CDR2: MNHNS, SASEGT. The germline V and J ends were trimmed by 6 bases and 1 base, with 14 bases remaining between them. This CDR3 reads CASRSQGPGTDTQYF. The CDR3 DNA reads as TGTGCCAGCAGGTCCCAGGGGCCAGGCACAGATACGCAGTATTTT.